What follows is one TCR beta chain and its context. Its antigen is unknown. These data are taken from a study of response to subunit inactivated influenza vaccine. Each CDR3 protein gets one entry after TCRdb re-called the RT-PCR reads with MiXCR. The data hold around 790,000 distinct CDR3 sequences, with about 20% observed a single time. The J segment lost 7 bases and the V segment lost 5 bases, leaving 8 bases of the junction unmatched. Germline assignment: CDR1 MDHEN and CDR2 SYDVKM. This CDR3 is 15 amino acids long. Whole-study results and caveats: The authors suggested that few new T cells are recruited per seasonal influenza vaccination.

This receptor was obtained from a middle-aged man who received an inactivated influenza vaccine. The sequencing here drew on PBMCs from blood, taken more than 4 days after vaccination. This chain connects TRBV28 to TRBJ2-7, with 13 bases lining up with TRBD2. The chain's CDR3 is CASSPRTSGRLEQYF. The CDR3 DNA reads TGTGCCAGCAGTCCCCGGACTAGCGGGAGACTAGAGCAGTACTTC. The variable domain in full, completed from reference TRBV28 and TRBJ2-7, reads DVKVTQSSRYLVKRTGEKVFLECVQDMDHENMFWYRQDPGLGLRLIYFSYDVKMKEKGDIPEGYSVSREKKERFSLILESASTNQTSMYLCASSPRTSGRLEQYFGPGTRLTVT.